These 3 T cell receptor beta chains were all obtained from the same sample, sequenced in a study of blood T cell repertoires in COVID-19. Produced via immunoSEQ multiplex PCR; TCRdb's table is partial and in-frame only. The sample holds hundreds of thousands of clones, about 80% seen once. The specimen was peripheral blood. The origin of the receptors is a woman of 80 years or more with acute or convalescent COVID-19.

This chain joins TRBV19 and TRBJ2-7; a weak D match, TRBD2 (5 bases). The V gene lost 7 bases and the J gene lost 4 bases, with 17 bases spanning the gap. This CDR3 is 14 amino acids long. Germline V gene lookup returns CDR1 LNHDA and CDR2 SQIVND (reference sequence). The CDR3 here is CASKAGPRAYEQYF. DNA for the CDR3: TGTGCCAGTAAAGCCGGGCCGCGGGCGTACGAGCAGTACTTC.

The chain couples TRBV3-1 (or the pseudogene TRBV3-2) to TRBJ2-1; D not resolved. V was pared by 6 bases and J by 0 bases, with 12 bases between. The CDR3 extends over 15 amino acids. Germline V CDR1 and CDR2: LGHDT, YNNKEL (reference sequence). CDR3 sequence: CASSPSIDSYNEQFF. Written as DNA, the CDR3 is TGTGCCAGCAGTCCTAGTATCGACTCCTACAATGAGCAGTTCTTC.

The chain combines TRBV2 with TRBJ2-1; tentative D call: TRBD1 (6 bases). The ends were cut back, 7 bases at V and 10 bases at J, with 17 bases in the middle. The CDR3 spans 13 residues. Germline CDR1 SNHLY, CDR2 FYNNEI. The CDR3 coding sequence is TGTGCCAGCACGTCAACAGGGAAAGGGGAGCAGTTCTTC. Residues: CASTSTGKGEQFF.